The TCR beta chain under discussion was sequenced for a study of blood T cell repertoires in COVID-19. CDR1 and CDR2 (germline): LGHDT, YNNKEL (reference sequence). The CDR3 totals 15 residues. The ends lost 3 bases at V and 4 bases at J; junction bases unmatched: 6. This clone appeared once. Methods used by the authors: How many nucleated cells were present was estimated from reference gene primer amplification. Produced via immunoSEQ multiplex PCR; TCRdb's table is partial and in-frame only. V and J calls plus clone size are reproduced from that table; the DNA served to infer D and trimming. The sample lists roughly 230,000 clones, approximately 83% seen once, with about 3.4% in the top ten.

The V call is TRBV3-1 (or the pseudogene TRBV3-2), the J call TRBJ1-3, with 7 bases identical to TRBD1. Sample: PBMCs or T cells enriched from blood (not recorded which). This receptor was taken from a woman aged 55-69 years who had recovered from COVID-19. The CDR3 reads CASSHGGQRGNTIYF. In DNA, the CDR3 is TGTGCCAGCAGCCATGGGGGACAGCGAGGAAACACCATATATTTT.